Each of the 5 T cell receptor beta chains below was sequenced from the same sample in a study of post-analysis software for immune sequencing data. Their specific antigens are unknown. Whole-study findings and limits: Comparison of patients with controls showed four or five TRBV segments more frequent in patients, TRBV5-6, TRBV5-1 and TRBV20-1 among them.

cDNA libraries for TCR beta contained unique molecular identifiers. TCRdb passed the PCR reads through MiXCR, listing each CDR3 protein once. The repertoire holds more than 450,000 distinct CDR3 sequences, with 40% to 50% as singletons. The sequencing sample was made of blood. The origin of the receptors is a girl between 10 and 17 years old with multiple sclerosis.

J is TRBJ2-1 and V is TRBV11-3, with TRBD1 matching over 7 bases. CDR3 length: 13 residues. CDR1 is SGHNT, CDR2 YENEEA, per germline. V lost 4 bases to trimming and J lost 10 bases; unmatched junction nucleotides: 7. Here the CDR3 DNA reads TGTGCCAGCAGCTCCTCGAGGACAGGAGAGCAGTTCTTC. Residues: CASSSSRTGEQFF.

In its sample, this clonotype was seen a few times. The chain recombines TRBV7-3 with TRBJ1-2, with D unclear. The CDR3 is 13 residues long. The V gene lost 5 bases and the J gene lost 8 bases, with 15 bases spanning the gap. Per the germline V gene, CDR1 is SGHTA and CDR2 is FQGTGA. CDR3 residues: CASSAAGDWGYTF. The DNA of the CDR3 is TGTGCCAGCAGCGCTGCTGGTGATTGGGGCTACACCTTC.

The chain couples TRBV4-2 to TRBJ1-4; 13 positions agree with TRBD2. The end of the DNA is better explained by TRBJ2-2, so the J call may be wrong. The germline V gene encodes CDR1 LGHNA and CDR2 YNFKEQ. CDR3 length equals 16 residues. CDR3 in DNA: TGTGCCAGCAGCCGCCGGACTAGCGGGAGTAGCGGGGAGCTGTTTTTT. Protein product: CASSRRTSGSSGELFF.

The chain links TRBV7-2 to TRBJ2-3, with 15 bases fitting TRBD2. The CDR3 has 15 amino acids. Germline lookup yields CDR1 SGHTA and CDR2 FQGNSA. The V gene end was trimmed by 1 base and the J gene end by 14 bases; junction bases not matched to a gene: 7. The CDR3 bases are TGTGCCAGCAGCTTAGGGGGACTAGCGGGGGGTGTGACGTATTTT. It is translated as CASSLGGLAGGVTYF.

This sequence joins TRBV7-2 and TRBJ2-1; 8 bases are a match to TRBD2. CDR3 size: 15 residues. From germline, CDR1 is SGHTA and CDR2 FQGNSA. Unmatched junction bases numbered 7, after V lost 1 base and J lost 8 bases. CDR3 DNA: TGTGCCAGCAGCTTAGTCGGGAGGGGTAAGGATGAGCAGTTCTTC. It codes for CASSLVGRGKDEQFF.